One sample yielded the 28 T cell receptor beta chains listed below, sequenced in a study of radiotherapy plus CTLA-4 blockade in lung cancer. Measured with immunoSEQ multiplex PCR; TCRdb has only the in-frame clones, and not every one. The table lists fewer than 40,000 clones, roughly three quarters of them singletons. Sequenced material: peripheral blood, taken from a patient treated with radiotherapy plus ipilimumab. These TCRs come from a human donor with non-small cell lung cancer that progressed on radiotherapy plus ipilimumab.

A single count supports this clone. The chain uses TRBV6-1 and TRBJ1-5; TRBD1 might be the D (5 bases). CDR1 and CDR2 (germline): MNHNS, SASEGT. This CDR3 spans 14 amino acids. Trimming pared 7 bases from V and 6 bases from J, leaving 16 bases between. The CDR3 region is CASTPGGFAQPQHF. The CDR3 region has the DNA TGTGCCAGCACCCCGGGGGGGTTTGCTCAGCCCCAGCATTTT.

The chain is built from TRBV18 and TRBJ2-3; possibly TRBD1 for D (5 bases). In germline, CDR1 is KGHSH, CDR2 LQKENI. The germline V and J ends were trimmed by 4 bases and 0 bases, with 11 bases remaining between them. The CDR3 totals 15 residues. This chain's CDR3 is CASSLSTVSTDTQYF. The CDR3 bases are TGTGCCAGCTCACTATCGACAGTTAGCACAGATACGCAGTATTTT. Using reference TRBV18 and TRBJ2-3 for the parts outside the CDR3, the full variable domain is NAGVMQNPRHLVRRRGQEARLRCSPMKGHSHVYWYRQLPEEGLKFMVYLQKENIIDESGMPKERFSAEFPKEGPSILRIQQVVRGDSAAYFCASSLSTVSTDTQYFGPGTRLTVL.

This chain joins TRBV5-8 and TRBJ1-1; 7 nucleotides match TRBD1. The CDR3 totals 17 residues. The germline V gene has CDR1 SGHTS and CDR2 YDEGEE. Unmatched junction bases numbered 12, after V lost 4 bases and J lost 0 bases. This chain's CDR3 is CASSPYRGQLMNTEAFF. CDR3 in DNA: TGTGCCAGCAGCCCGTACCGGGGACAGCTCATGAACACTGAAGCTTTCTTT.

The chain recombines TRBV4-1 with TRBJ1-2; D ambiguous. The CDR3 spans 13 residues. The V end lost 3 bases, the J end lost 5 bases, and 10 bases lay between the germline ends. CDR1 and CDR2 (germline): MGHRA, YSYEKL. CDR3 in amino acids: CASSQTQIYGYTF. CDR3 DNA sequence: TGCGCCAGCAGCCAGACACAGATTTATGGCTACACCTTC.

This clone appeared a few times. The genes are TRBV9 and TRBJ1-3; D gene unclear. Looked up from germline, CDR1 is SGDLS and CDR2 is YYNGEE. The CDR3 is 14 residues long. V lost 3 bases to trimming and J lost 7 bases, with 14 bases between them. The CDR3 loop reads CASSADLTGNTIYF. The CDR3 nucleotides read TGTGCCAGCAGCGCGGACCTGACGGGGAACACCATATATTTT. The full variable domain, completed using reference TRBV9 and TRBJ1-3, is DSGVTQTPKHLITATGQRVTLRCSPRSGDLSVYWYQQSLDQGLQFLIQYYNGEERAKGNILERFSAQQFPDLHSELNLSSLELGDSALYFCASSADLTGNTIYFGEGSWLTVV.

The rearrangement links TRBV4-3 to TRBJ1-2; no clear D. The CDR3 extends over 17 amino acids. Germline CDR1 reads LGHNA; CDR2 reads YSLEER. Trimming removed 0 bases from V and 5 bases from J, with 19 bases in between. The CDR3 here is CASSQDPGLGLLYGYTF. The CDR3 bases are TGCGCCAGCAGCCAAGATCCCGGGTTGGGTTTACTATATGGCTACACCTTC.

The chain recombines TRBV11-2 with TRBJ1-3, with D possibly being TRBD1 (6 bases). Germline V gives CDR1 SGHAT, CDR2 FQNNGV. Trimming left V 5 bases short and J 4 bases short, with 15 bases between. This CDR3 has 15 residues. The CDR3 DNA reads TGTGCCAGCAGCCGGACACAGGGACCCGGAAACACCATATATTTT. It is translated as CASSRTQGPGNTIYF.

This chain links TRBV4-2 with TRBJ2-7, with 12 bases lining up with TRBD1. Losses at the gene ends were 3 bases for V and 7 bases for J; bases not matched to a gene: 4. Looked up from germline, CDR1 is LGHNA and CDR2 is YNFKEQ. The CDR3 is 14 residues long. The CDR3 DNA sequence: TGTGCCAGCAGCCAGGGACAGGGGGCTGTAGAGCAGTACTTC. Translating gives CASSQGQGAVEQYF.

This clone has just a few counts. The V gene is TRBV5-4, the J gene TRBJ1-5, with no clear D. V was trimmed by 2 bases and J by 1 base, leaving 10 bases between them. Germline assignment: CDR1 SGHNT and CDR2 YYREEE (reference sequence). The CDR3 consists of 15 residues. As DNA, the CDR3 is TGTGCCAGCAGCTTAGGAGGGTGGAGCAATCAGCCCCAGCATTTT. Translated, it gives CASSLGGWSNQPQHF.

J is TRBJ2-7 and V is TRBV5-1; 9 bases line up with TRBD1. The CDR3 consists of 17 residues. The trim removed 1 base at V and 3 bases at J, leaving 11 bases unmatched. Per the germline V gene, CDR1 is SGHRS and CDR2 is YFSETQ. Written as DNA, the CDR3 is TGCGCCAGCAGCTTGCCGGACAGGGGTGTATGGTTCTACGAGCAGTACTTC. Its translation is CASSLPDRGVWFYEQYF.

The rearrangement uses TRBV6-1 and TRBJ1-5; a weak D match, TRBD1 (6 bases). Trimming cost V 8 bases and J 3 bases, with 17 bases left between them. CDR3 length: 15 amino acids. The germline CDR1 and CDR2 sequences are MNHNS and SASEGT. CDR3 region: CASALQGRVNQPQHF. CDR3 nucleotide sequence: TGTGCCAGCGCCTTACAGGGTAGGGTCAATCAGCCCCAGCATTTT.

CDR3 DNA sequence: TGTGCCAGCAGCCCCGCGGGTTACGAGCAGTACTTC. It is translated as CASSPAGYEQYF. V is TRBV11-2 and J is TRBJ2-7; possible D gene TRBD2, 5 bases. The CDR3 contains 12 residues. Germline V gives CDR1 SGHAT, CDR2 FQNNGV. V was shortened by 5 bases and J by 4 bases, with 9 bases between the two germline ends.

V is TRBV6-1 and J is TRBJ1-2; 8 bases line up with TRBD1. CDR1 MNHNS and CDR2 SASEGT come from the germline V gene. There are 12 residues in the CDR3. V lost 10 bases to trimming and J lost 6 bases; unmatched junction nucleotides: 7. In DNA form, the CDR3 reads TGTGCCACCTCGGACAGGGTCGATGGCTACACCTTC. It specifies CATSDRVDGYTF.

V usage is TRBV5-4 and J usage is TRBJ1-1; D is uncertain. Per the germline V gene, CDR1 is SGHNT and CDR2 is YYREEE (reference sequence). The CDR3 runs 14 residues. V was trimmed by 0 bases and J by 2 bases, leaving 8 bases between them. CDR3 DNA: TGTGCCAGCAGCTTGGTGGGAGCAAACACTGAAGCTTTCTTT. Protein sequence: CASSLVGANTEAFF.

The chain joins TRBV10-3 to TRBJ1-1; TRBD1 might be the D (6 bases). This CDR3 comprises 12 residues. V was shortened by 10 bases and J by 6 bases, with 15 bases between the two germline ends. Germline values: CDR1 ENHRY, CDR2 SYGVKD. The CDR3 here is CASTQGTPEAFF. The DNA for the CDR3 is TGTGCCAGCACACAGGGTACCCCTGAAGCTTTCTTT.

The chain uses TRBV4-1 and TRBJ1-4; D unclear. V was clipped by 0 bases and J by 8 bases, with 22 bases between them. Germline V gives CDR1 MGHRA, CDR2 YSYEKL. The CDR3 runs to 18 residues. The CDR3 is CASSQEEGSYPSREKLFF. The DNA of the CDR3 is TGCGCCAGCAGCCAAGAGGAGGGAAGTTACCCATCGCGGGAAAAACTGTTTTTT.

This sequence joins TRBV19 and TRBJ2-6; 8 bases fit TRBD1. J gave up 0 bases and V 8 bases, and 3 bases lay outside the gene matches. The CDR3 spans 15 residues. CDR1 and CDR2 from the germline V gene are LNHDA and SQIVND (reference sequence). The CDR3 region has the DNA TGTGCCAGTGGGACAGGCAGCTCTGGGGCCAACGTCCTGACTTTC. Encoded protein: CASGTGSSGANVLTF.

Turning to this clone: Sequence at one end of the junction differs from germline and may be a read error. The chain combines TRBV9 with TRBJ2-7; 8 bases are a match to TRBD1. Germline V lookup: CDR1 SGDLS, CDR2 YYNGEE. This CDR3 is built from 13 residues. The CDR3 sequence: CASNAGGASRYHF. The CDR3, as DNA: TGTGCCAGCAACGCAGGGGGCGCGAGCCGATACCACTTC.

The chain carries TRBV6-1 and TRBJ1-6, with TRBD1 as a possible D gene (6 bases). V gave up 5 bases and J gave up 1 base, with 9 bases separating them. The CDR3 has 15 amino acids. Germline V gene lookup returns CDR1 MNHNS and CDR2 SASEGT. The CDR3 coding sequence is TGTGCCAGCAGTCCTCAGGGGTCCTATAATTCACCCCTCCACTTT. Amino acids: CASSPQGSYNSPLHF.

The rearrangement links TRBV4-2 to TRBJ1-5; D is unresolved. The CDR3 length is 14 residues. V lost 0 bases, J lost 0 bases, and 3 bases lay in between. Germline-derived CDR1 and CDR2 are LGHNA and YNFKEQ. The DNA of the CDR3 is TGTGCCAGCAGCCAAGACGGTAGCAATCAGCCCCAGCATTTT. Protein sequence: CASSQDGSNQPQHF.

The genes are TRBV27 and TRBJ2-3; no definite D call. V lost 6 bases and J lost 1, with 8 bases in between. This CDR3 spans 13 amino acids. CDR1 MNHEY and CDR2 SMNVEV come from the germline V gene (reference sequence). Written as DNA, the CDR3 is TGTGCCAGCAGCGAGGCGGGCACAGATACGCAGTATTTT. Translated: CASSEAGTDTQYF.

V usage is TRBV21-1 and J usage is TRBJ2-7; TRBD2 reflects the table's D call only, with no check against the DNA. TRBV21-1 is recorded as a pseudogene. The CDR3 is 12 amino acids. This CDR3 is CANGRGGGEQYF. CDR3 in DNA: TGTGCCAACGGCCGCGGTGGCGGGGAGCAGTACTTC.

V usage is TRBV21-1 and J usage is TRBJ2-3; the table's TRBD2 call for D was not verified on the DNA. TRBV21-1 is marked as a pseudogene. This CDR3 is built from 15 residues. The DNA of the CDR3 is TGTGCCAGCAGCAAAGAGGAGGGGCCAACCCATACGCAGTATTTT. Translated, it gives CASSKEEGPTHTQYF.

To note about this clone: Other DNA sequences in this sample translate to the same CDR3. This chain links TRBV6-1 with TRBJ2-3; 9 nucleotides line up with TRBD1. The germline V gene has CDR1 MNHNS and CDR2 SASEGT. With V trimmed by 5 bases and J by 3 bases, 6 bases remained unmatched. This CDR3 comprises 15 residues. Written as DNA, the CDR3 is TGTGCCAGCAGTACAGGGGGCCCTGTAACAGATACGCAGTATTTT. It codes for CASSTGGPVTDTQYF.

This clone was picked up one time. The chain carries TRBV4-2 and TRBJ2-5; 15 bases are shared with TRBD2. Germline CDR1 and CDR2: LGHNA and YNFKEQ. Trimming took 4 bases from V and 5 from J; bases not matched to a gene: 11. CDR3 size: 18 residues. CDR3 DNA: TGTGCCAGCAGCCTCTCCGGGACTAGCGGGGGGTTAGTTGAGACCCAGTACTTC. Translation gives CASSLSGTSGGLVETQYF.

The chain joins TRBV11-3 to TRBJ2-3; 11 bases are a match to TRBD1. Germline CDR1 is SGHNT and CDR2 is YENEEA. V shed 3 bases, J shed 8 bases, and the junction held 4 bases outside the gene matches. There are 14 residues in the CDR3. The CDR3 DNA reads TGTGCCAGCAGCTTCGGACAGGGGGCTGTTACGCAGTATTTT. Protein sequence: CASSFGQGAVTQYF.

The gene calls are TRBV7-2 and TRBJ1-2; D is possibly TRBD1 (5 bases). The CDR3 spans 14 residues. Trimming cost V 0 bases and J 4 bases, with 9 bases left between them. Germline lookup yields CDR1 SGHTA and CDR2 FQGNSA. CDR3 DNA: TGTGCCAGCAGCTTAGCGGGGCAGCTCTATGGCTACACCTTC. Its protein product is CASSLAGQLYGYTF.

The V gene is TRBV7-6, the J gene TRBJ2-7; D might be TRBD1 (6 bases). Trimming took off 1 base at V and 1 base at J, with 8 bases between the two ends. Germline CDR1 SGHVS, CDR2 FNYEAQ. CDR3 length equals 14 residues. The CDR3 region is CASSLDRESYEQYF. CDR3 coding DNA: TGTGCCAGCAGCTTAGACAGGGAGTCCTACGAGCAGTACTTC.